This T cell receptor (beta chain) was sequenced in a study of OX40 agonist ivuxolimab in advanced cancers. Study as a whole: An agonistic human IgG2 monoclonal antibody against OX40 (CD134) was given. Participants could have had prior anti-PD-1, anti-PD-L1 or anti-CTLA-4 therapy, and around 40% had some.

CDR1 and CDR2 from the germline V gene are SGHTA and FQGNSA. The J segment lost 12 bases and the V segment lost 5 bases, leaving 7 bases of the junction unmatched. This CDR3 spans 13 amino acids. Note on this clone: Antigen specificity is unknown.

Clones were sequenced by immunoSEQ multiplex PCR, and TCRdb holds only the in-frame ones, with some missing. Of around 50,000 clones in the sample, about nine tenths are singletons; the top ten hold approximately 13%. Overall study results and limits: Some nonresponders also had low normalized T-cell clonal expansion.

The V and J genes are TRBV7-2 and TRBJ1-1, with TRBD1 matching 12 bases. Sequencing was performed on CD4+ or CD8+ T cells sorted from blood, taken in a trial of the OX40 agonist ivuxolimab. This sequence originates from an adult with an advanced solid tumor such as melanoma, head and neck, liver or kidney cancer. CDR3 sequence: CASSPGTGGATFF. The CDR3 nucleotides are TGTGCCAGCAGCCCGGGGACAGGGGGCGCGACTTTCTTT.